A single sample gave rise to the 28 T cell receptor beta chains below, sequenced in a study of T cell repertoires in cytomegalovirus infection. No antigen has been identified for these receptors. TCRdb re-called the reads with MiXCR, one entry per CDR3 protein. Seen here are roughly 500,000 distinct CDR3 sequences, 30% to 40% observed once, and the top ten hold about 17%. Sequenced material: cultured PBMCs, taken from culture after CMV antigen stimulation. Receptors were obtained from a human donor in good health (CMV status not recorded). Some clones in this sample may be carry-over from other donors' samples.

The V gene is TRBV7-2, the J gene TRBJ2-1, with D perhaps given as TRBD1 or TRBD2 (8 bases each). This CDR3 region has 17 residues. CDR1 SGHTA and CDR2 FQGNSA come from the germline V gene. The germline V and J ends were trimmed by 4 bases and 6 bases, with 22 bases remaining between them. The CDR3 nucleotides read TGTGCCAGCAGCTCACAGGGGGAAGCGGGGGATTTCAATGAGCAGTTCTTC. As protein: CASSSQGEAGDFNEQFF. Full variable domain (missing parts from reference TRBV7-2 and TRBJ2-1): GAGVSQSPSNKVTEKGKDVELRCDPISGHTALYWYRQSLGQGLEFLIYFQGNSAPDKSGLPSDRFSAERTGGSVSTLTIQRTQQEDSAVYLCASSSQGEAGDFNEQFFGPGTRLTVL.

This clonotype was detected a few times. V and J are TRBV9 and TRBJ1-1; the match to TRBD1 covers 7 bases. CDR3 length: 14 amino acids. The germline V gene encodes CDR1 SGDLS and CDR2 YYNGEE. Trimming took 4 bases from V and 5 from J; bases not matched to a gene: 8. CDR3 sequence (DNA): TGTGCCAGCAGCCCGACAGGGTTAGGAACTGAAGCTTTCTTT. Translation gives CASSPTGLGTEAFF.

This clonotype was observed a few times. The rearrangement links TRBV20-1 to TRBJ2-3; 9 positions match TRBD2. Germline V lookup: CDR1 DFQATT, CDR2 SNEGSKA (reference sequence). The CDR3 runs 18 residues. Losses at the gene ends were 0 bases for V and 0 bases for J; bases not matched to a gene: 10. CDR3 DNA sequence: TGCAGTGCTAGAGATCGACTAGCGGTTCGACTTAGCACAGATACGCAGTATTTT. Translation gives CSARDRLAVRLSTDTQYF.

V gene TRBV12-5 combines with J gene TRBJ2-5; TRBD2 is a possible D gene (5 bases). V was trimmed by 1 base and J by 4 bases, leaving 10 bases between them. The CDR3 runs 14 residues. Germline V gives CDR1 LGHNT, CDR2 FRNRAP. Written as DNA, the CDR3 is TGTGCTAGTGGTTTGGACAACCGGGGAGAGACCCAGTACTTC. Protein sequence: CASGLDNRGETQYF.

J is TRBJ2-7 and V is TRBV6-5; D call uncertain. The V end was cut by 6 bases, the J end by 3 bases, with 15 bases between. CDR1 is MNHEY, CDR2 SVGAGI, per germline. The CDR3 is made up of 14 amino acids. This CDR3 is CASRAGMEYYEQYV. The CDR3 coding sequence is TGTGCCAGCAGGGCAGGTATGGAATACTACGAGCAGTACGTC.

The CDR3 region has the DNA TGTGCCAGCAGTGACGGGGGGGGCAGAGGAACTGAAGCTTTCTTT. Encoded protein: CASSDGGGRGTEAFF. The rearrangement links TRBV7-9 to TRBJ1-1, with a tentative D call TRBD1 (6 bases). Trimming left V 6 bases short and J 5 bases short, with 19 bases between. Germline V CDR1 and CDR2: SEHNR, FQNEAQ (reference sequence). The CDR3 has 15 amino acids. The full variable domain, with the rest looked up from reference TRBV7-9 and TRBJ1-1, is DTGVSQNPRHKITKRGQNVTFRCDPISEHNRLYWYRQTLGQGPEFLTYFQNEAQLEKSRLLSDRFSAERPKGSFSTLEIQRTEQGDSAMYLCASSDGGGRGTEAFFGQGTRLTVV.

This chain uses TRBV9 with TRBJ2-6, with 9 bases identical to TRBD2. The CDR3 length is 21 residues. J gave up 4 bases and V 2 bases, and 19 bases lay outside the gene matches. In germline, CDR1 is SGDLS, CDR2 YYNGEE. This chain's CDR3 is CASSVYHSGASGISGANVLTF. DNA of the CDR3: TGTGCCAGCAGCGTGTATCATAGTGGGGCTAGCGGGATTTCCGGGGCCAACGTCCTGACTTTC.

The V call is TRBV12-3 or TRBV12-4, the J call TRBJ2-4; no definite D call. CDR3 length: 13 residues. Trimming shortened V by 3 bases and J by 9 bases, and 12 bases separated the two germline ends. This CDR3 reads CASSLGSLSIQYF. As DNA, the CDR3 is TGTGCCAGCAGTTTGGGGTCGTTAAGCATTCAGTACTTC.

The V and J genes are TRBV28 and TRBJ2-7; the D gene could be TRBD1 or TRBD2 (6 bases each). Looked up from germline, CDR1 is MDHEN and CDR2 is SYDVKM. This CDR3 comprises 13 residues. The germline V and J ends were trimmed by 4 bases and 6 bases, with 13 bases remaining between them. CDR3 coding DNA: TGTGCCAGCAGTTCGGGGGCTCTATCCGAGCAGTACTTC. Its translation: CASSSGALSEQYF.

This CDR3 reads CATKEGSYNEQFF. Here the CDR3 DNA reads TGTGCCACCAAGGAGGGATCCTACAATGAGCAGTTCTTC. The chain combines TRBV15 with TRBJ2-1, with a weak D call TRBD2 (6 bases). The CDR3 loop spans 13 amino acids. The V gene's germline CDR1 is LNHNV and CDR2 YYDKDF (reference sequence). Trimming left V 7 bases short and J 1 base short, with 8 bases between.

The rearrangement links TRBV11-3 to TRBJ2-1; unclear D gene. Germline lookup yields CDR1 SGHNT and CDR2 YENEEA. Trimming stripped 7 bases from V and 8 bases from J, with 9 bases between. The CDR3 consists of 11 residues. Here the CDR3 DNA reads TGTGCCAGCACCACGCGAGATGAGCAGTTCTTC. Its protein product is CASTTRDEQFF.

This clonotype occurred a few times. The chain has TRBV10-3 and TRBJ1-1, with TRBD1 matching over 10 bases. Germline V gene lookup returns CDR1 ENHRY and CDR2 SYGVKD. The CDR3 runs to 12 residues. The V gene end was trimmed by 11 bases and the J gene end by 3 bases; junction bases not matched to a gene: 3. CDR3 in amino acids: CAAGTGDTEAFF. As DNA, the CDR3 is TGTGCCGCCGGGACAGGGGACACTGAAGCTTTCTTT.

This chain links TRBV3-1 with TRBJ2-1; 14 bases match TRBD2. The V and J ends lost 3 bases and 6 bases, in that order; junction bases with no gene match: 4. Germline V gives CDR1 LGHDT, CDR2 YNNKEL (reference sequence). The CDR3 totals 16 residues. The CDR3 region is CASSHGTSGSGNEQFF. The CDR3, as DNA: TGTGCCAGCAGCCACGGGACTAGCGGGAGTGGCAATGAGCAGTTCTTC.

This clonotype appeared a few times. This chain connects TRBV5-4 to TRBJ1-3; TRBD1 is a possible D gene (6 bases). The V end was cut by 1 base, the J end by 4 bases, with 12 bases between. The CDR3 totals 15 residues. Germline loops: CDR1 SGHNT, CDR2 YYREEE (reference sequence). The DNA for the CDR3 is TGTGCCAGCAGCTTGAGGGGGGACCGAGGAAACACCATATATTTT. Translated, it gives CASSLRGDRGNTIYF.

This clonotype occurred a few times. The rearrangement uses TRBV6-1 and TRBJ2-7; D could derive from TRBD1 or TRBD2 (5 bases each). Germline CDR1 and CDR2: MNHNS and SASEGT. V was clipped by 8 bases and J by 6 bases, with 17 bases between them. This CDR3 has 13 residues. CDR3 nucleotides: TGTGCCAGCGAGTCGGCCACCGGGACCGAGCAGTACGTC. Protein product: CASESATGTEQYV.

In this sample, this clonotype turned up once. The CDR3 reads CASSLGYRVKGNQPQHF. The CDR3 DNA sequence: TGTGCCAGCAGTTTGGGCTACAGGGTAAAGGGCAATCAGCCCCAGCATTTT. The chain has TRBV12-3 or TRBV12-4 and TRBJ1-5, with D perhaps matching TRBD1 (6 bases). The V end was cut by 3 bases, the J end by 2 bases, with 17 bases between. There are 17 residues in the CDR3.

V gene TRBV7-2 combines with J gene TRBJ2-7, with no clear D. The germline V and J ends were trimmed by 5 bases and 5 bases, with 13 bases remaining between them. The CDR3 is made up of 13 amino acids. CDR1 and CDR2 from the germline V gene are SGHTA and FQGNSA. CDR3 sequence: CASSPPRGNEQYF. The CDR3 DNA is TGTGCCAGCAGCCCGCCGAGAGGTAACGAGCAGTACTTC.

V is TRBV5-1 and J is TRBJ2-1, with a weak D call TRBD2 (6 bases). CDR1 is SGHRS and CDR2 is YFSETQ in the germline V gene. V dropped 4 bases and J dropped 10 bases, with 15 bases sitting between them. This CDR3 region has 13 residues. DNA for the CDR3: TGCGCCAGCAGCCCGGGACTCGAGATCGAGCAGTTCTTC. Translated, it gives CASSPGLEIEQFF.

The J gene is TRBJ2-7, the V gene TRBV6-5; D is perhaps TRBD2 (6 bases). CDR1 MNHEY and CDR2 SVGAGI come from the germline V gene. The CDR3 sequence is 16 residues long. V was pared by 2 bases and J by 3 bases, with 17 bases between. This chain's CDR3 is CASSYDFRGGYYEQYF. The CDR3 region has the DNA TGTGCCAGCAGTTACGATTTCCGTGGGGGGTACTACGAGCAGTACTTC.

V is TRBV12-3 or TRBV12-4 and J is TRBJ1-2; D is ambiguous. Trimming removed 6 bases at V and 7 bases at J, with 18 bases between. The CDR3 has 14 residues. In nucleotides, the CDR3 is TGTGCCAGCAGCAACCCGCCGGAGAAGACTGGCTACACCTTC. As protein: CASSNPPEKTGYTF.

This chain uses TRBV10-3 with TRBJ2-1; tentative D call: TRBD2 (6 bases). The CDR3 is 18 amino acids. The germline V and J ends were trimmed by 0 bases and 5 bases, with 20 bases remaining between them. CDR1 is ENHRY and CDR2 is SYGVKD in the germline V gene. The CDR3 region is CAISESGDQRELHNEQFF. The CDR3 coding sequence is TGTGCCATCAGTGAGTCGGGAGATCAACGGGAGCTCCACAATGAGCAGTTCTTC.

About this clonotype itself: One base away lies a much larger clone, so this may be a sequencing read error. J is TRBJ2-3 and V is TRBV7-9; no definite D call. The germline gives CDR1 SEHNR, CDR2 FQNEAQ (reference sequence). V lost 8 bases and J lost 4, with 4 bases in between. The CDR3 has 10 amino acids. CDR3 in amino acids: CASGADTQYF. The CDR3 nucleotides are TGTGCCAGCGGGGCAGATACGCAGTATTTT.

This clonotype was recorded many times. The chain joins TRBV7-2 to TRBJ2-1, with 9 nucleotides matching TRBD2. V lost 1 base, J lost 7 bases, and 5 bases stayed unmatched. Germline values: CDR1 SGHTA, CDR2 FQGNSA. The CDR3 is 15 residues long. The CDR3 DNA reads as TGTGCCAGCAGCTTAGTAGCGGGAGTGGGGAATGAGCAGTTCTTC. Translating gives CASSLVAGVGNEQFF.

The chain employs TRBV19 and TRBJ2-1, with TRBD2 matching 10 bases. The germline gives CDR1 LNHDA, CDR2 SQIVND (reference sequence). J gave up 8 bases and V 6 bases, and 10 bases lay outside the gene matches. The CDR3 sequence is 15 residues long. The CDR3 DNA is TGTGCCAGTAGCAAGCTAGCGGGAGAAGCCCATGAGCAGTTCTTC. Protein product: CASSKLAGEAHEQFF. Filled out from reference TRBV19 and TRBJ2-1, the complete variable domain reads DGGITQSPKYLFRKEGQNVTLSCEQNLNHDAMYWYRQDPGQGLRLIYYSQIVNDFQKGDIAEGYSVSREKKESFPLTVTSAQKNPTAFYLCASSKLAGEAHEQFFGPGTRLTVL.

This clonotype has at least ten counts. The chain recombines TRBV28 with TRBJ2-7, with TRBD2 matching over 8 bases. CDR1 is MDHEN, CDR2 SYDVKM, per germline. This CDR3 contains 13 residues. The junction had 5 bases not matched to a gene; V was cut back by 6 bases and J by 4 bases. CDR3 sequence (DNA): TGTGCCAGCAGGAACAGCGGGGGATACGAGCAGTACTTC. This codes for CASRNSGGYEQYF.

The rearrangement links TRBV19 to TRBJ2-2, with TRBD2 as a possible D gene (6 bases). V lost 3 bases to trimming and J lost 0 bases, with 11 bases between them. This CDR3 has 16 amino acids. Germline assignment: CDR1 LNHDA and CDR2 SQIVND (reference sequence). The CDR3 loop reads CASSIILATNTGELFF. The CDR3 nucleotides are TGTGCCAGTAGTATCATCCTAGCGACGAACACCGGGGAGCTGTTTTTT.

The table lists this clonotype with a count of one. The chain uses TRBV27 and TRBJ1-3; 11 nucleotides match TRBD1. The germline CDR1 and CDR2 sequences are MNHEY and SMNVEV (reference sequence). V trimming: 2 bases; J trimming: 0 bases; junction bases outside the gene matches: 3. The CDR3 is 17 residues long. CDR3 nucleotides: TGTGCCAGCAGTTTAACCGGGACAGGGGGCTCTGGAAACACCATATATTTT. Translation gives CASSLTGTGGSGNTIYF.

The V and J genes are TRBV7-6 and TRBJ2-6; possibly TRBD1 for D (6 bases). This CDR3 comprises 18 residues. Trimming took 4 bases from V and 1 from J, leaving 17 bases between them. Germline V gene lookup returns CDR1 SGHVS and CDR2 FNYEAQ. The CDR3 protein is CASSSTVGGASGANVLTF. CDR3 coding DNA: TGTGCCAGCAGCTCAACGGTAGGGGGAGCTTCTGGGGCCAACGTCCTGACTTTC.